This record concerns one T cell receptor (beta chain) sequence. Its antigen remains unknown. A read error may produce the germline difference seen at one junction end. Researchers ran the assay at a deep level. The authors distributed each subset's genomic DNA evenly over several immunoSEQ plates. Sequencing used immunoSEQ multiplex PCR; TCRdb keeps in-frame clones, though not all of them. The sample carries over a million clones, more than 60% recorded once. This specimen belongs to a study of shared clonotypes between healthy human individuals. Study as a whole: CD8 memory received one plate per donor, CD8 naive two, CD4 memory three and CD4 naive three.

Study observations and caveats: Estimated clonotype richness was generally higher in naive than memory subsets.

Germline lookup yields CDR1 SSHAT and CDR2 FNYEAQ (reference sequence). The CDR3 runs 16 residues. The sequenced sample was memory CD4+ T cells sorted from blood. As for subset: CD45RA-negative fraction. The receptor was isolated from a man aged 18 to 30 in good health. The rearrangement links TRBV7-7 to TRBJ2-5, with 11 bases aligning to TRBD2. CDR3 nucleotide sequence: TGTGCTAGCAGCTGGGGGACTAGCGGTACTGGAGAGACCCAGTACTTC. Encoded protein: CASSWGTSGTGETQYF.